One and the same sample provided the 20 T cell receptor beta chains below, sequenced in a study of Ad26.COV2.S vaccination and SARS-CoV-2 variants. TCRdb's copy holds only in-frame clones and misses some; the assay was immunoSEQ multiplex PCR. The sample lists approximately 400,000 clones; 90% to 95% were seen once. Source: peripheral blood, taken after recovery from COVID-19. These receptors were obtained from a human donor who had recovered from COVID-19.

The rearrangement uses TRBV13 and TRBJ1-1; perhaps TRBD1 as D (6 bases). The CDR3 runs 13 residues. Trimming shortened V by 3 bases and J by 5 bases, and 10 bases separated the two germline ends. CDR1 and CDR2 (germline): PRHDT, FYEKMQ (reference sequence). The CDR3 bases are TGTGCCAGCAGCTTGCACAGGGAAACTGAAGCTTTCTTT. It encodes CASSLHRETEAFF.

The CDR3 coding sequence is TGTGCCAGCAGCTTGGACAGGGGGACAGATACGCAGTATTTT. It encodes CASSLDRGTDTQYF. The chain uses TRBV5-5 and TRBJ2-3, with TRBD1 matching over 8 bases. With 0 bases clipped from V and 3 bases from J, the junction kept 0 bases outside the gene matches. The CDR3 is 14 residues long. Germline V lookup: CDR1 SGHKS, CDR2 YYEKEE (reference sequence).

This clone has just one count. The chain is built from TRBV7-9 and TRBJ2-7, with TRBD1 identical over 7 bases. J lost 7 bases, V lost 5 bases, and 8 bases had no gene match. Germline CDR1 SEHNR, CDR2 FQNEAQ (reference sequence). The CDR3 length is 13 residues. The CDR3 region is CASSLGQALEQYF. The CDR3 DNA reads as TGTGCCAGCAGCCTCGGACAGGCCCTAGAGCAGTACTTC.

V is TRBV3-1 (or the pseudogene TRBV3-2) and J is TRBJ2-1; D unresolved. The CDR3 runs to 14 residues. Trimming took 4 bases from V and 5 from J, leaving 12 bases between them. Germline V gives CDR1 LGHDT, CDR2 YNNKEL (reference sequence). The CDR3 loop is CASSPDHNNNEQFF. In DNA form, the CDR3 reads TGTGCCAGCAGCCCAGATCATAACAACAATGAGCAGTTCTTC.

The chain combines TRBV19 with TRBJ2-7, with D tentatively TRBD2 (5 bases). V shed 5 bases and J shed 7 bases, with 18 bases lying between them. The CDR3 consists of 14 residues. CDR1 and CDR2 (germline): LNHDA, SQIVND (reference sequence). CDR3 protein: CASSPAVGSREQYF. For the CDR3, the DNA is TGTGCCAGTAGTCCGGCCGTGGGGAGTCGGGAGCAGTACTTC.

The rearrangement joins TRBV9 to TRBJ1-2, with D tentatively TRBD1 (6 bases). In germline, CDR1 is SGDLS, CDR2 YYNGEE. The V end lost 4 bases, the J end lost 3 bases, and 19 bases lay between the germline ends. The CDR3 runs to 16 residues. CDR3 amino acids: CASSPNFSDRDYGYTF. In DNA form, the CDR3 reads TGTGCCAGCAGCCCCAACTTCTCGGACAGAGACTATGGCTACACCTTC.

On this clone: Other DNA sequences in this specimen translate into the identical CDR3. The V call is TRBV7-8, the J call TRBJ2-7, with unresolved D. CDR1 is SGHVS, CDR2 FQNEAQ, per germline. CDR3 length equals 13 residues. Trimming shortened V by 0 bases and J by 3 bases, and 6 bases separated the two germline ends. DNA of the CDR3: TGTGCCAGCAGCTTAGCGCAGGACTACGAGCAGTACTTC. Its translation: CASSLAQDYEQYF.

The chain employs TRBV7-9 and TRBJ2-4; 7 nucleotides agree with TRBD1. This CDR3 region has 15 residues. With V trimmed by 6 bases and J by 0 bases, 5 bases remained unmatched. CDR1 and CDR2 (germline): SEHNR, FQNEAQ (reference sequence). The DNA for the CDR3 is TGTGCCAGCAGGGGACAGACAGAAGCCAAAAACATTCAGTACTTC. It specifies CASRGQTEAKNIQYF.

In this sample, this clone turned up a few times. The chain is built from TRBV7-9 and TRBJ2-2, with D maybe TRBD2 (6 bases). Per germline, CDR1 SEHNR and CDR2 FQNEAQ (reference sequence). Trimming took 0 bases from V and 4 from J, leaving 9 bases between them. The length of the CDR3 is 15 residues. CDR3 protein: CASSLATGGTGELFF. CDR3 nucleotides: TGTGCCAGCAGCTTAGCGACCGGGGGCACCGGGGAGCTGTTTTTT.

This clone was seen a handful of times. J is TRBJ2-7 and V is TRBV7-2, with 11 nucleotides matching TRBD2. From germline, CDR1 is SGHTA and CDR2 FQGNSA. V was pared by 5 bases and J by 1 base, with 4 bases of the junction left unmatched. The CDR3 consists of 15 residues. The CDR3 DNA is TGTGCCAGCAGCAAGAGGACTAGCGGGTCCTACGAGCAGTACTTC. It is translated as CASSKRTSGSYEQYF.

The chain recombines TRBV3-1 (or the pseudogene TRBV3-2) with TRBJ2-5; D assignment may be TRBD1 or TRBD2 (5 bases each). V lost 4 bases to trimming and J lost 5 bases, with 8 bases between them. The CDR3 consists of 12 residues. Germline values: CDR1 LGHDT, CDR2 YNNKEL (reference sequence). The CDR3 here is CASSLWGETQYF. CDR3 coding DNA: TGTGCCAGCAGCCTATGGGGGGAGACCCAGTACTTC.

This chain uses TRBV5-6 with TRBJ1-2; 10 nucleotides agree with TRBD1. Germline assignment: CDR1 SGHDT and CDR2 YYEEEE. The CDR3 extends over 13 amino acids. Germline trimming cut 4 bases from V and 5 bases from J; bases unmatched to any gene: 2. The CDR3 region has the DNA TGTGCCAGCAGCCGGGGACAGGGGTATGGCTACACCTTC. It is translated as CASSRGQGYGYTF.

The V gene is TRBV11-2, the J gene TRBJ2-1; perhaps TRBD1 as D (5 bases). Looked up from germline, CDR1 is SGHAT and CDR2 is FQNNGV. Between the trimmed V and J ends, which lost 4 bases and 9 bases, there was a span of 16 bases. The CDR3 consists of 14 residues. This CDR3 is CASSSRTPGSEQFF. The CDR3 DNA reads as TGTGCCAGCAGCTCCCGTACCCCAGGGTCTGAGCAGTTCTTC.

V gene TRBV10-3 combines with J gene TRBJ1-4; TRBD1 matches 7 bases. CDR1 and CDR2 (germline): ENHRY, SYGVKD. The CDR3 covers 12 residues. The V and J ends lost 8 bases and 8 bases, in that order; junction bases with no gene match: 5. The CDR3: CAIQGGDEKLFF. CDR3 nucleotides: TGTGCCATCCAGGGGGGGGACGAAAAACTGTTTTTT.

The chain has TRBV7-9 and TRBJ1-6; 7 nucleotides align to TRBD1. Looked up from germline, CDR1 is SEHNR and CDR2 is FQNEAQ (reference sequence). V lost 4 bases, J lost 2 bases, and 8 bases stayed unmatched. The CDR3 is made up of 17 amino acids. This CDR3 is CASSSLQGRPYNSPLHF. The CDR3 coding sequence is TGTGCCAGCAGCTCCCTACAGGGGCGCCCCTATAATTCACCCCTCCACTTT.

The chain uses TRBV2 and TRBJ1-5; 10 bases match TRBD1. Trimming cost V 6 bases and J 3 bases; bases outside gene matches: 2. This CDR3 has 14 amino acids. Germline values: CDR1 SNHLY, CDR2 FYNNEI. This CDR3 reads CASRGTGANQPQHF. The CDR3 DNA reads TGTGCCAGCAGGGGGACAGGGGCCAATCAGCCCCAGCATTTT.

The J gene is TRBJ1-2, the V gene TRBV2, with D possibly matching TRBD1 (5 bases). Trimming removed 5 bases from V and 6 bases from J, with 19 bases in between. CDR1 SNHLY and CDR2 FYNNEI come from the germline V gene. The CDR3 runs to 15 residues. CDR3 coding DNA: TGTGCCAGCAGTCGAATATCGACAGATGGAAATGGCTACACCTTC. It codes for CASSRISTDGNGYTF.

This clone was seen only once. The chain joins TRBV5-4 to TRBJ1-2; TRBD1 agrees at 10 bases. CDR3 size: 14 residues. V gave up 3 bases and J gave up 5 bases; unmatched junction bases: 4. Germline loops: CDR1 SGHNT, CDR2 YYREEE (reference sequence). The CDR3 reads CASSWDRGGYGYTF. The CDR3, as DNA: TGTGCCAGCAGCTGGGACAGGGGTGGATATGGCTACACCTTC.

This clone appeared a few times. The chain combines TRBV10-3 with TRBJ2-7, with a possible D match to TRBD1 (5 bases). The V gene's germline CDR1 is ENHRY and CDR2 SYGVKD. The CDR3 covers 13 residues. With 10 bases removed from V and 2 bases from J, the gap between germline ends came to 15 bases. The CDR3 DNA reads as TGTGCCACCCTAGGGGATTCCACCTACGAGCAGTACTTC. It translates to CATLGDSTYEQYF.

The chain employs TRBV7-9 and TRBJ2-7, with a possible D match to TRBD1 (5 bases). The CDR3 totals 13 residues. Germline assignment: CDR1 SEHNR and CDR2 FQNEAQ (reference sequence). Trimming removed 5 bases at V and 0 bases at J, with 8 bases between. CDR3 in amino acids: CASSEDISYEQYF. CDR3 bases: TGTGCCAGCAGCGAGGACATCTCCTACGAGCAGTACTTC.